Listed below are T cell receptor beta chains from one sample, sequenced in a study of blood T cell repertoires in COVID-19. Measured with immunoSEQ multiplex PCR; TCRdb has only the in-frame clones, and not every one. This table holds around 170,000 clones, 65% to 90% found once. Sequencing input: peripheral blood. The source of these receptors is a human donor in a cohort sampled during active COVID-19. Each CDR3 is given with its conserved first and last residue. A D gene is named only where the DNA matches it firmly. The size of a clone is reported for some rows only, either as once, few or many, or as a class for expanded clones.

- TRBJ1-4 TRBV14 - TGTGCCAGCAGCCCGCGTCGAACGGAAAAACTGTTTTTT CASSPRRTEKLFF
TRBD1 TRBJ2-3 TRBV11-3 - TGTGCCAGCAGCGGGACAGGGAGGACGCAGTATTTT CASSGTGRTQYF
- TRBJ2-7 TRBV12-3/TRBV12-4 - TGTGCCAGCAGGGAGACAGGTTCCTACGAGCAGTACTTC CASRETGSYEQYF
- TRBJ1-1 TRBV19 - TGTGCCAGTAGTATTGGTGGCAAAGGGGGCACTGAAGCTTTCTTT CASSIGGKGGTEAFF
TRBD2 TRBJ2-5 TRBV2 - TGTGCCAGCGGATTTCTAGCGGGAGCGGAGACCCAGTACTTC CASGFLAGAETQYF
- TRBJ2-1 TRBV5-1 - TGCGCCAGCAGCTTGGAGGGAGAATCACCCAATGAGCAGTTCTTC CASSLEGESPNEQFF
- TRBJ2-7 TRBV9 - TGTGCCAGCAGCGTAGGTGGTGTGGAGACCTTCTACGAGCAGTACTTC CASSVGGVETFYEQYF
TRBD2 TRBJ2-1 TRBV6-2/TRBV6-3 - TGTGCCAGCAGTTACTATGGGGGGGTCAATGAGCAGTTCTTC CASSYYGGVNEQFF
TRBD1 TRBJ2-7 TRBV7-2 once TGTGCCAGCAGCACGGACAGGGGGTACGAGCAGTACTTC CASSTDRGYEQYF
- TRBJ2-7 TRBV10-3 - TGTGCCCTGGGCCTGGTAAACTACGAGCAGTACTTC CALGLVNYEQYF
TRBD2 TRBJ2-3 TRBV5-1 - TGCGCCAGCAGCAGAGCGGGGGAGCGTGCAGATACGCAGTATTTT CASSRAGERADTQYF
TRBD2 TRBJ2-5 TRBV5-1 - TGCGCCAGCAGCTTGAGTTCTAGCGGGAAGGTTGAGACCCAGTACTTC CASSLSSSGKVETQYF
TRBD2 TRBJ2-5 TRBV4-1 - TGCGCCAGCAGCCAAGACGTCGGGGGGTATCAAGAGACCCAGTACTTC CASSQDVGGYQETQYF
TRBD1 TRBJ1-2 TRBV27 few TGTGCCAGCAGGGCCGGGACAGGACCCTATGGCTACACCTTC CASRAGTGPYGYTF
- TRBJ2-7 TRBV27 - TGTGCCAGCAGTTCTCTCTTCGGGACACCACGCTCCTACGAGCAGTACTTC CASSSLFGTPRSYEQYF
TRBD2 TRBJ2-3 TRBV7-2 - TGTGCCAGCAGCTTCGCGGGAGGGTTCGCAGATACGCAGTATTTT CASSFAGGFADTQYF
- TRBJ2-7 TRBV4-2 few TGTGCCAGCAGCCGCTCCGAAGGCGACAGCTCCTACGAGCAGTACTTC CASSRSEGDSSYEQYF
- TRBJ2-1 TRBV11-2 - TGTGCCAGCAGCCCAGGTTTGCGGGGCAGTGAGCAGTTCTTC CASSPGLRGSEQFF
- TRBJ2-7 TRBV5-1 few TGCGCCAGCAGCAAAGAGGGAGCCACCTACGAGCAGTACTTC CASSKEGATYEQYF
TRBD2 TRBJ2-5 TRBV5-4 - TGTGCCAGCAGCTTGGGTACTAGCGGGGGGGCCGGGGAGACCCAGTACTTC CASSLGTSGGAGETQYF
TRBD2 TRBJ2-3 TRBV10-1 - TGCGCCAGCAGTCGGGGGGGTAGCGCAGATACGCAGTATTTT CASSRGGSADTQYF
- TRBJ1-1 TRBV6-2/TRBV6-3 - TGTGCCAGCAGTTCCGGGAGTCTCACTGAAGCTTTCTTT CASSSGSLTEAFF
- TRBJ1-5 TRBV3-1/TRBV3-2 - TGTGCCAGCAGCTCACATATAGCTAGTAGTCAGCCCCAGCATTTT CASSSHIASSQPQHF
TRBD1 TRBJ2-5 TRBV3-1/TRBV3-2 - TGTGCCAGCAGCCCCCAGGGGGCTGGGGAGACCCAGTACTTC CASSPQGAGETQYF
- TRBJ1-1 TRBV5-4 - TGTGCCAGCAGCGCGCCGGACAAGAACACTGAAGCTTTCTTT CASSAPDKNTEAFF
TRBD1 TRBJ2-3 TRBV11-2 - TGTGCCAGCAGCTCTGACAGGGGGACAGATACGCAGTATTTT CASSSDRGTDTQYF
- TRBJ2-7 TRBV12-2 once TGTGCAAGTCGCTTAGCATGGCAGGCGTACGAGCAGTACTTC CASRLAWQAYEQYF
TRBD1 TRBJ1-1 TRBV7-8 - TGTGCCAGCAGCTTACCGCCTAGCGGGACAGGCACTGAAGCTTTCTTT CASSLPPSGTGTEAFF
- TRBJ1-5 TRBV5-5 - TGTGCCAGCAGCTCCCTTGGGGGGAATCAGCCCCAGCATTTT CASSSLGGNQPQHF
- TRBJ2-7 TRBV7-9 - TGTGCCAGCAGCCAGCTAGGAGGGGCCTACGAGCAGTACTTC CASSQLGGAYEQYF
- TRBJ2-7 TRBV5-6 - TGTGCCAGCAGCTTTCGGGACGGGGGCTACGAGCAGTACTTC CASSFRDGGYEQYF
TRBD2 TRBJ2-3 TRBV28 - TGTGCCAGCAGTTTATCCCTGACTAGCAATTTTAAGTATTTT CASSLSLTSNFKYF
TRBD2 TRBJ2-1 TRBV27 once TGTGCCAGCAGTCCCCTTCGCGGGAGGGCCGGGAGTGAGCAGTTCTTC CASSPLRGRAGSEQFF
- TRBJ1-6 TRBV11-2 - TGTGCCAGCAGCGCACAGGGTGGGTCACCCCTCCACTTT CASSAQGGSPLHF
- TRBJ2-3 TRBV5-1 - TGCGCCAGCAGCCCCCCGTCCGATACGCAGTATTTT CASSPPSDTQYF
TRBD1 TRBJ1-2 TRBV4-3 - TGCGCCAGCAGCCCCGACGACAGGGGAGACTATGGCTACACCTTC CASSPDDRGDYGYTF
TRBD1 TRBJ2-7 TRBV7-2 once TGTGCCAGCAGCTCGACAGGGTACGAGCAGTACTTC CASSSTGYEQYF
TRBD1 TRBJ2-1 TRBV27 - TGTGCCAGCAGTTTATTCGGACAGGGGAAACGCTCCTACAATGAGCAGTTCTTC CASSLFGQGKRSYNEQFF
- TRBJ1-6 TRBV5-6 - TGTGCCAGCAGCTTGGGACAGGCAAATAATTCACCCCTCCACTTT CASSLGQANNSPLHF
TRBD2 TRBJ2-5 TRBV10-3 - TGTGCCATCAGTGAGGCTAGCGGGGGCGATGAGTGGGAGACCCAGTACTTC CAISEASGGDEWETQYF
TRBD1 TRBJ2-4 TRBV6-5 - TGTGCCAGCAGCGTCCCGGGACAGGGAAACATTCAGTACTTC CASSVPGQGNIQYF
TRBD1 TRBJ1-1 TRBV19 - TGTGCCATTTCACAGGGGCTGGTGAACACTGAAGCTTTCTTT CAISQGLVNTEAFF
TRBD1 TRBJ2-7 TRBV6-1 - TGTGCCAGCAGTGAACGGACAGGGGGAGAGCAGTACTTC CASSERTGGEQYF
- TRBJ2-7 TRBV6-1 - TGTGCCAGCAGTGAAATGGGCATAGCCTACGAGCAGTACTTC CASSEMGIAYEQYF
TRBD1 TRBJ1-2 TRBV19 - TGTGCCACCCGGACAGGGCCGACCTATGACTACACCTTC CATRTGPTYDYTF
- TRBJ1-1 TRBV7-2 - TGTGCCAGCAGCTTAGAAACTTACACTGAAGCTTTCTTT CASSLETYTEAFF
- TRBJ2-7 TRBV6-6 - TGTGCCAGCAGTCCAACTCAGGGGAGGGGCACCTACGAGCAGTACTTC CASSPTQGRGTYEQYF
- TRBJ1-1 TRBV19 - TGTGCCAGCATGACAGTAACTGAAGCTTTCTTT CASMTVTEAFF
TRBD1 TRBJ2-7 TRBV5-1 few TGCGCCAGCAGCTTGGCCGGAGGACAGGGGGCGAGGGAGCAGTACTTC CASSLAGGQGAREQYF